This is a list of T cell receptor beta chains from one sample in a study of cytomegalovirus exposure and HLA in healthy donors. Measured with immunoSEQ multiplex PCR; TCRdb has only the in-frame clones, and not every one. Of about 130,000 clones listed, over 60% were seen once; the top ten hold under 2%. The sequencing sample was made of PBMCs. The receptors derive from a female donor in good health and CMV-seropositive. Both conserved end residues are part of each CDR3. Fields, in order: J gene, D gene, clone size, V gene, CDR3 DNA, CDR3 protein. D genes are given only for firm matches. Not all rows give a size; the values are once, few, many and, for expanded clones, a class.

>TRBJ2-1|TRBD1|NA|TRBV7-3
TGTGCCAGCAGCTCCCAGGGGGCGGTCAATGAGCAGTTCTTC
CASSSQGAVNEQFF
>TRBJ2-1|NA|NA|TRBV27
TGTGCCAGCAGTTTGAGGTTAGCGGACTACAATGAGCAGTTCTTC
CASSLRLADYNEQFF
>TRBJ1-2|TRBD1|NA|TRBV7-9
TGTGCCAGCAGCCGGATGGTCCGGACAGGGCCTTATGGCTACACCTTC
CASSRMVRTGPYGYTF
>TRBJ2-1|TRBD1|NA|TRBV27
TGTGCCGCAAGACAGGGAACCTACAATGAGCAGTTCTTC
CAARQGTYNEQFF
>TRBJ1-1|TRBD1|NA|TRBV18
TGTGCCAGCTCACCTCGGACAGGGGCGGAGACTGAAGCTTTCTTT
CASSPRTGAETEAFF
>TRBJ1-5|NA|NA|TRBV19
TGTGCCAGTAGTATGTACAGCAGCAATCAGCCCCAGCATTTT
CASSMYSSNQPQHF
>TRBJ1-5|NA|NA|TRBV5-6
TGTGCCAGCAGCCAATACAGGGTCAGTAATCAGCCCCAGCATTTT
CASSQYRVSNQPQHF
>TRBJ2-1|NA|NA|TRBV7-2
TGTGCCAGCAGCTTAGTCTGGCGGGAATACAATGAGCAGTTCTTC
CASSLVWREYNEQFF
>TRBJ1-6|NA|NA|TRBV2
TGTGCCAGCAGTGAATTCAGGGGTGGGAATTCACCCCTCCACTTT
CASSEFRGGNSPLHF
>TRBJ2-7|NA|NA|TRBV2
TGTGCCAGCAGTGAACTCCCTAGTCCTCCAAACGAGCAGTACTTC
CASSELPSPPNEQYF
>TRBJ2-1|TRBD1|NA|TRBV5-4
TGTGCCAGCAGCTCGCGCCGGGACAGGGCCTACAATGAGCAGTTCTTC
CASSSRRDRAYNEQFF
>TRBJ2-7|TRBD2|NA|TRBV11-1
TGTGCCAGCAGAGCGGGACTAGCGGGGGAATTCTCCTACGAGCAGTACTTC
CASRAGLAGEFSYEQYF
>TRBJ1-1|NA|NA|TRBV27
TGTGCCAGCAGTCAAAACAGGGACACTGAAGCTTTCTTT
CASSQNRDTEAFF
>TRBJ1-5|NA|NA|TRBV2
TGTGCCAGCAGTGGTCAGCAGGGTGGCAATCAGCCCCAGCATTTT
CASSGQQGGNQPQHF
>TRBJ2-7|TRBD1|NA|TRBV6-5
TGTGCCAGCAGATTATCCGGGACAGGGGTCTACGAGCAGTACTTC
CASRLSGTGVYEQYF
>TRBJ2-2|TRBD2|NA|TRBV7-9
TGTGCCAGCAGTTTCACACTAGCGGCGAACACCGGGGAGCTGTTTTTT
CASSFTLAANTGELFF
>TRBJ2-1|NA|few|TRBV9
TGTGCCAGCAGCGTATCCTCGGTTTTGGACAATGAGCAGTTCTTC
CASSVSSVLDNEQFF
>TRBJ2-1|NA|NA|TRBV4-1
TGCGCCAGCAGCCAAGGGGGACTCTACAATGAGCAGTTCTTC
CASSQGGLYNEQFF
>TRBJ2-7|TRBD1|NA|TRBV7-6
TGTGCCAGCAGTATGGGACAGGGTGGCTACGAGCAGTACTTC
CASSMGQGGYEQYF
>TRBJ2-1|TRBD2|few|TRBV4-1
TGCGCCAGCAGCCAGGGTCTAGCGGACGCCTTCTACAATGAGCAGTTCTTC
CASSQGLADAFYNEQFF
>TRBJ2-7|TRBD1|NA|TRBV6-1
TGTGCCACAGCTGGACAGGGGGCATACGAGCAGTACTTC
CATAGQGAYEQYF
>TRBJ2-1|NA|NA|TRBV20-1
TGCAGTGGCACAGGGTACAATGAGCAGTTCTTC
CSGTGYNEQFF
>TRBJ1-2|TRBD1|NA|TRBV10-3
TGTGCCATCAGGAGGACAGGGCACCATGGCTACACCTTC
CAIRRTGHHGYTF
>TRBJ1-2|TRBD1|NA|TRBV28
TGTGCCAGCAGTGATGGGGGACAGGTAAACTATGGCTACACCTTC
CASSDGGQVNYGYTF